One TCR beta chain is described in this entry. Repertoires were generated with immunoSEQ multiplex PCR, while TCRdb's copy carries only in-frame clones and drops some. The sample has nearly 200,000 clones, roughly nine tenths seen once. These data originate in a study of blood T cell repertoires in COVID-19. Study information: From the United States, Italy and Spain came samples of acute and convalescent COVID-19. In each case, the material was cDNA or gDNA derived from T cells, B-cell-depleted T cells, or PBMCs.

The J segment lost 6 bases and the V segment lost 2 bases, leaving 5 bases of the junction unmatched. Germline values: CDR1 MDHEN, CDR2 SYDVKM. The CDR3 contains 15 residues. The receptor's source is a woman aged 70-85 years with acute or convalescent COVID-19. This rearrangement joins TRBV28 to TRBJ2-3; TRBD1 agrees at 10 bases. Sequenced material: peripheral blood. The CDR3: CASSLGGTGEDTQYF. CDR3 DNA sequence: TGTGCCAGCAGTTTAGGGGGGACAGGGGAGGATACGCAGTATTTT.